This passage covers 15 T cell receptor beta chains from one sample sequenced in a study of T cells in tuberculosis. TCRdb's table, derived via immunoSEQ multiplex PCR, lists solely in-frame clones and lacks some. The sample carries 30,000 to 45,000 clones, over 90% recorded once. The sample taken for sequencing was PBMCs. The receptor source for this set is a donor aged 10 to 29 with latent tuberculosis or without tuberculosis infection.

V is TRBV5-5 and J is TRBJ1-2; TRBD1 agrees at 7 bases. Germline lookup yields CDR1 SGHKS and CDR2 YYEKEE (reference sequence). J was trimmed by 3 bases and V by 3 bases; bases with no gene match: 11. The CDR3 is 16 residues long. CDR3 sequence: CASSYPTGDFYYGYTF. CDR3 nucleotides: TGTGCCAGCAGCTATCCTACAGGGGACTTTTACTATGGCTACACCTTC.

V is TRBV5-4 and J is TRBJ2-3, with 11 bases matching TRBD2. The CDR3 sequence is 16 residues long. V was clipped by 3 bases and J by 7 bases; unmatched bases: 10. CDR1 SGHNT and CDR2 YYREEE come from the germline V gene (reference sequence). The CDR3 DNA is TGTGCCAGCAGCTATCCGACTAGCGGGGTTTTGAATACGCAGTATTTT. This gives the protein CASSYPTSGVLNTQYF.

The gene calls are TRBV4-1 and TRBJ2-7; 9 bases fit TRBD1. CDR3 length: 15 residues. V lost 0 bases, J lost 7 bases, and 7 bases stayed unmatched. Germline CDR1 MGHRA, CDR2 YSYEKL. The CDR3 region is CASSQDQGQGFEQYF. CDR3 coding DNA: TGCGCCAGCAGCCAAGATCAGGGACAGGGTTTTGAGCAGTACTTC.

V is TRBV7-2 and J is TRBJ1-1; D possibly corresponds to TRBD1 (5 bases). Germline V lookup: CDR1 SGHTA, CDR2 FQGNSA. CDR3 size: 14 residues. V was pared by 5 bases and J by 0 bases, with 10 bases between. CDR3 sequence (DNA): TGTGCCAGCAGCACAAACAGGCTGAACACTGAAGCTTTCTTT. This gives the protein CASSTNRLNTEAFF.

The chain is built from TRBV19 and TRBJ1-5, with a weak D call TRBD1 (5 bases). Germline V gene sequence: CDR1 LNHDA, CDR2 SQIVND (reference sequence). This CDR3 comprises 14 residues. V was cut by 6 bases and J by 5 bases, with 14 bases left in between. In DNA form, the CDR3 reads TGTGCCAGTAGACTTATGACAGTACATCAGCCCCAGCATTTT. Amino acids: CASRLMTVHQPQHF.

The chain combines TRBV4-3 with TRBJ1-5; D remains unclear. The CDR3 sequence is 15 residues long. V lost 0 bases, J lost 0 bases, and 6 bases lay in between. CDR1 and CDR2 (germline): LGHNA, YSLEER. CDR3 in amino acids: CASSQDLYSNQPQHF. For the CDR3, the DNA is TGCGCCAGCAGCCAAGATTTGTATAGCAATCAGCCCCAGCATTTT.

The chain links TRBV9 to TRBJ1-2; 9 bases fit TRBD1. Trimming at V came to 1 base and at J to 4 bases, leaving 2 bases not matched to a gene. CDR1 is SGDLS, CDR2 YYNGEE, per germline. The CDR3 runs 14 residues. CDR3 coding DNA: TGTGCCAGCAGCGTAACAGGGGGCTTCTATGGCTACACCTTC. Translating it yields CASSVTGGFYGYTF.

This chain joins TRBV15 and TRBJ2-1, with 7 bases fitting TRBD1. CDR3 length: 15 residues. Germline CDR1 reads LNHNV; CDR2 reads YYDKDF (reference sequence). The J segment lost 9 bases and the V segment lost 0 bases, leaving 8 bases of the junction unmatched. The CDR3 nucleotides are TGTGCCACCAGCAGAGACAGGGGGTTCTACCCTGAGCAGTTCTTC. Translated: CATSRDRGFYPEQFF.

The rearrangement uses TRBV29-1 and TRBJ2-1; D gene ambiguous. Looked up from germline, CDR1 is SQVTM and CDR2 is ANQGSEA. With 5 bases removed from V and 6 bases from J, the gap between germline ends came to 11 bases. The CDR3 is made up of 12 amino acids. The CDR3 is CSVQPSSNEQFF. For the CDR3, the DNA is TGCAGCGTTCAACCAAGTAGCAATGAGCAGTTCTTC.

The rearrangement joins TRBV2 to TRBJ1-2; TRBD1 is a possible D gene (6 bases). CDR1 and CDR2 from the germline V gene are SNHLY and FYNNEI. V was trimmed by 1 base and J by 5 bases, leaving 11 bases between them. The CDR3 sequence is 14 residues long. CDR3 region: CASSEGTASYGYTF. DNA for the CDR3: TGTGCCAGCAGTGAAGGGACAGCTTCTTATGGCTACACCTTC.

The CDR3, as DNA: TGTGCCAGTAGGAGCCGGGGAACTAATGAAAAACTGTTTTTT. Its protein is CASRSRGTNEKLFF. The rearrangement joins TRBV19 to TRBJ1-4; D unresolved. Germline V gene sequence: CDR1 LNHDA, CDR2 SQIVND (reference sequence). The V gene lost 6 bases and the J gene lost 1 base, with 9 bases spanning the gap. This CDR3 region has 14 residues.

The chain combines TRBV7-2 with TRBJ1-6; TRBD1 is a possible D gene (6 bases). The germline V gene encodes CDR1 SGHTA and CDR2 FQGNSA. V was shortened by 5 bases and J by 6 bases, with 14 bases between the two germline ends. This CDR3 has 15 amino acids. The CDR3 DNA is TGTGCCAGCAGCCCCACCGGGGGGCCTAATTCACCCCTCCACTTT. This translates into CASSPTGGPNSPLHF.

The genes are TRBV4-3 and TRBJ2-2; 12 bases line up with TRBD2. The V gene's germline CDR1 is LGHNA and CDR2 YSLEER. The V and J ends lost 0 bases and 5 bases, in that order; junction bases with no gene match: 13. CDR3 length equals 20 residues. The CDR3 DNA reads as TGCGCCAGCAGCCAAGATGATCCTGGGCTAGCGGGGGGGCGGACCGGGGAGCTGTTTTTT. Translating gives CASSQDDPGLAGGRTGELFF.

The V and J genes are TRBV29-1 and TRBJ2-7; 9 bases are shared with TRBD1. Trimming cost V 6 bases and J 1 base; bases outside gene matches: 7. This CDR3 has 14 amino acids. Germline-derived CDR1 and CDR2 are SQVTM and ANQGSEA. CDR3 protein: CSVSSTGGSYEQYF. CDR3 DNA sequence: TGCAGCGTGAGTTCGACAGGGGGTTCCTACGAGCAGTACTTC.

The V call is TRBV13, the J call TRBJ1-6; the D gene is possibly TRBD1 (6 bases). V lost 5 bases and J lost 10, with 24 bases in between. CDR1 is PRHDT and CDR2 is FYEKMQ in the germline V gene (reference sequence). This CDR3 is 17 amino acids long. The chain's CDR3 is CASSQNYQGKARSPLHF. The CDR3 DNA follows: TGTGCCAGCAGCCAAAACTACCAGGGGAAGGCGAGATCACCCCTCCACTTT.